A single sample gave rise to the 5 T cell receptor beta chains below, sequenced in a study of cytomegalovirus exposure and HLA in healthy donors. The PCR had 60 Vbeta and 13 Jbeta primers. The protocol was immunoSEQ multiplex PCR, while the TCRdb copy is restricted to in-frame clones and leaves out a portion. The sample table sets out over 45,000 clones. What was sequenced was PBMCs. The source is a woman younger than 30 in good health and CMV-seronegative.

The J gene is TRBJ2-6, the V gene TRBV10-3; D might be TRBD1 (5 bases). The V and J ends lost 3 bases and 1 base respectively, with 10 bases between them. The germline CDR1 and CDR2 sequences are ENHRY and SYGVKD. CDR3 length: 16 amino acids. The CDR3 sequence is CAISDREGSGANVLTF. CDR3 bases: TGTGCCATCAGTGACAGGGAAGGTTCTGGGGCCAACGTCCTGACTTTC.

This chain connects TRBV4-2 to TRBJ2-3, with 9 bases lining up with TRBD2. The germline CDR1 and CDR2 sequences are LGHNA and YNFKEQ. The trim removed 1 base at V and 6 bases at J, leaving 11 bases unmatched. The CDR3 loop spans 17 amino acids. CDR3 coding DNA: TGTGCCAGCAGCCAAGGATCGGCGGGAGGGAAGCTGGATACGCAGTATTTT. Protein product: CASSQGSAGGKLDTQYF.

This chain joins TRBV9 and TRBJ2-7; the match to TRBD1 covers 7 bases. This CDR3 has 15 residues. The V gene's germline CDR1 is SGDLS and CDR2 YYNGEE. J gave up 3 bases and V 4 bases, and 10 bases lay outside the gene matches. CDR3 residues: CASSPRTGSYYEQYF. Here the CDR3 DNA reads TGTGCCAGCAGCCCCCGGACAGGATCCTACTACGAGCAGTACTTC.

The chain uses TRBV6-1 and TRBJ2-3; a possible D gene is TRBD2 (5 bases). Germline assignment: CDR1 MNHNS and CDR2 SASEGT. The CDR3 is made up of 14 amino acids. Trimming took 1 base from V and 5 from J, leaving 10 bases between them. CDR3 region: CASSEEAGVDTQYF. In DNA form, the CDR3 reads TGTGCCAGCAGTGAAGAGGCCGGGGTAGATACGCAGTATTTT.

The chain links TRBV6-5 to TRBJ2-7; 8 bases align to TRBD2. This CDR3 is 16 amino acids long. CDR1 and CDR2 from the germline V gene are MNHEY and SVGAGI. J lost 1 base, V lost 0 bases, and 5 bases had no gene match. This CDR3 is CASSYSWLAGSYEQYF. Written as DNA, the CDR3 is TGTGCCAGCAGTTACTCGTGGCTAGCGGGTTCCTACGAGCAGTACTTC.